This T cell receptor (beta chain) was profiled in a study of shared clonotypes between healthy human individuals. For the study at large: Each donor contributed plates that comprised three CD4 naive, three CD4 memory, two CD8 naive and one CD8 memory.

Source study methods: Filtering differed for immunoSEQ, which gave only junction sequences without quality scores. Sequencing was performed with immunoSEQ multiplex PCR; in TCRdb, only in-frame clones are kept and a portion is missing. Clone size and V and J calls were adopted from that table, with D and trimming inferred from the DNA. The sample includes roughly 2.5 million clones, 85% to 95% of them seen just once. Into CD45RA+ naive and CD45RA-negative memory subsets, the CD4+ cells were split. The CDR3 loop spans 17 amino acids. CDR1 and CDR2 (germline): LNHDA, SQIVND (reference sequence). V was pared by 1 base and J by 0 bases, with 1 base of the junction left unmatched.

Material for sequencing was naive CD4+ T cells sorted from blood. Subset denoted: CD45RA+ positively selected. This sequence joins TRBV19 and TRBJ2-2; 11 bases map to TRBD2. The source of this sequence is a young man in good health. CDR3: CASSIGGLAANTGELFF. As DNA, the CDR3 is TGTGCCAGTAGTATAGGGGGACTAGCGGCGAACACCGGGGAGCTGTTTTTT. Together with reference TRBV19 and TRBJ2-2, the CDR3 gives the full variable domain: DGGITQSPKYLFRKEGQNVTLSCEQNLNHDAMYWYRQDPGQGLRLIYYSQIVNDFQKGDIAEGYSVSREKKESFPLTVTSAQKNPTAFYLCASSIGGLAANTGELFFGEGSRLTVL.